This section outlines one T cell receptor beta chain sequence together with its context. The antigen remains undetermined. These data belong to a study of T cell responses to AZD1222 COVID-19 vaccine. For the study at large: Pooling of second doses given at about 4 or about 12 weeks was done. Study results and limitations: Donors skewed white British and female; clonal diversity was possibly underestimated. In all cases, repertoires were sampled only after the peak T cell response. Seropositive at baseline were only a handful of AZD1222 recipients.

Germline V gene sequence: CDR1 SGHRS, CDR2 YFSETQ. This CDR3 is built from 14 residues. The junction had 5 bases not matched to a gene; V was cut back by 3 bases and J by 5 bases. Generated by immunoSEQ multiplex PCR, the TCRdb table keeps only in-frame clones and is missing some. The table records roughly 110,000 clones, under 95% of them present only once. The source is an adult in good health. Sequenced here: peripheral blood, sampled on day 0 of AZD1222 vaccination. V is TRBV5-1 and J is TRBJ2-5; TRBD2 aligns across 9 bases. CDR3 coding DNA: TGCGCCAGCAGCTCGGGACTAGCTGTGGAGACCCAGTACTTC. Protein product: CASSSGLAVETQYF.